Listed below are T cell receptor beta chains from one sample, sequenced in a study of cytomegalovirus exposure and HLA in healthy donors. Assay: immunoSEQ multiplex PCR; the TCRdb copy retains only in-frame clones and omits some. The sample has roughly 330,000 clones, 87% seen once. The sample was PBMCs. The receptors shown here come from a woman in her twenties or thirties in good health and CMV-seropositive. Each CDR3 is given with its conserved first and last residue. D genes are given only for firm matches. Clone size is stated in some rows and not others, as once, few, many or a class when expanded.

clone_size	v_call	d_call	j_call	cdr3_aa	cdr3_nt
.	TRBV9	TRBD1	TRBJ1-1	CASSAQLGQGNTEAFF	TGTGCCAGCAGCGCACAATTGGGACAGGGGAACACTGAAGCTTTCTTT
.	TRBV5-6	TRBD2	TRBJ2-7	CASSLTSGGLSYEQYF	TGTGCCAGCAGCTTGACTAGCGGGGGTCTGTCCTACGAGCAGTACTTC
.	TRBV5-8	.	TRBJ1-2	CASSLQVGDLYGYTF	TGTGCCAGCAGCTTACAAGTGGGGGACCTTTATGGCTACACCTTC
.	TRBV15	TRBD1	TRBJ1-1	CATRGSGGMNTEAFF	TGTGCCACCCGGGGGTCAGGGGGCATGAACACTGAAGCTTTCTTT
.	TRBV9	.	TRBJ1-1	CASSVAGSSGNTEAFF	TGTGCCAGCAGCGTAGCTGGGTCGTCAGGGAACACTGAAGCTTTCTTT
once	TRBV5-4	.	TRBJ2-3	CAVTGLNTDTQYF	TGTGCGGTAACGGGACTCAACACAGATACGCAGTATTTT
once	TRBV7-3	.	TRBJ2-7	CASSVKGGAGEQYF	TGTGCCAGCAGCGTTAAAGGGGGGGCTGGCGAGCAGTACTTC
.	TRBV7-2	TRBD1	TRBJ2-2	CASSATGLDTGELFF	TGTGCCAGCAGCGCGACAGGGTTGGACACCGGGGAGCTGTTTTTT
.	TRBV5-6	.	TRBJ2-5	CASSPGMGQETQYF	TGTGCCAGCAGCCCCGGGATGGGGCAAGAGACCCAGTACTTC
.	TRBV7-2	TRBD2	TRBJ2-7	CASSLLAGEGYEQYF	TGTGCCAGCAGCTTACTAGCGGGAGAAGGCTACGAGCAGTACTTC
.	TRBV4-3	TRBD2	TRBJ2-3	CASSQGWLAGAASTDTQYF	TGCGCCAGCAGCCAAGGATGGCTAGCGGGTGCGGCTAGCACAGATACGCAGTATTTT